This TCR beta chain comes out of a study of T cells in Graves' hyperthyroidism and ophthalmopathy. Any patient presenting with uncontrolled infection, other autoimmune disease, pregnancy or lactation was left out. Germline V lookup: CDR1 MGHRA, CDR2 YSYEKL. The ends lost 2 bases at V and 2 bases at J; junction bases unmatched: 2. CDR3 size: 15 residues. RNA transcripts served as the template for amplifying TCR beta CDR3 regions. First-round RT-PCR with HTBI primers amplified the TCR CDR3 region. In TCRdb, the multiplex PCR reads were re-called with MiXCR into one record per CDR3 protein. Seen here are some 770,000 distinct CDR3 sequences, about a sixth observed once, and the top ten hold around 7.7%.

Sequences were obtained from blood. The genes are TRBV4-1 and TRBJ2-7; 11 bases agree with TRBD2. This clonotype was obtained from a man younger than 30 with Graves' hyperthyroidism. The CDR3 spells CASSQILAGAYEQYF. Written as DNA, the CDR3 is TGCGCCAGCAGCCAAATACTAGCGGGAGCCTACGAGCAGTACTTC.